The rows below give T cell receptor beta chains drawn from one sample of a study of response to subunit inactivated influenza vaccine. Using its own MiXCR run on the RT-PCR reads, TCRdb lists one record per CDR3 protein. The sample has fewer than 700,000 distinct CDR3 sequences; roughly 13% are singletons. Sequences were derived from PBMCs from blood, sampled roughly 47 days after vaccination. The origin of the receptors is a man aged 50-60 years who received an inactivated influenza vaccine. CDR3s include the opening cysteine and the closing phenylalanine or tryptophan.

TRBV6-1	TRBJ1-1	CASSPRTDNTEAFF
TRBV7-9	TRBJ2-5	CASSLAQDRVETQYF
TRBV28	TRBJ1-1	CASSLAGGAFF
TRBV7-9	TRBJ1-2	CASSGRTGKGYGYTF
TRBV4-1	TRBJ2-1	CASSQDLGRGPYNEQFF
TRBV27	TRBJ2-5	CASSPSNFLRETQYF
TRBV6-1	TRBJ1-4	CASSPTGRIEKLFF
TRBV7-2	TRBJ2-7	CASSLGGQASYEQYF
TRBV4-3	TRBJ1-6	CASSQEGFSYNSPLHF
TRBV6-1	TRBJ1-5	CASSEHADQPQHF
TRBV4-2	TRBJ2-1	CASSQVPRRGGINEQFF
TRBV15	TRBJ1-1	CATSLRGNTEAFF
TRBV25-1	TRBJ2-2	CASSEGQALNTGELFF
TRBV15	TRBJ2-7	CATSRPSINYEQSF
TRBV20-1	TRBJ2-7	CSATGTSGLKSYEQYF
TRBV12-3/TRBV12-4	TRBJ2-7	CASSLGAAPYEQYF
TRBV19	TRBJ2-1	CASSIVLEEGPYNEQFF
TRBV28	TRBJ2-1	CASTKGLAGPYNEQFF
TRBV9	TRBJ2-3	CASSVEGVSTDTQYF
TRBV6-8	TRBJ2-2	CASSTSGTEYTGELFF
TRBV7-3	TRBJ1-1	CASSAQGPTEAFF
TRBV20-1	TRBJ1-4	CSASSDSVEKLFF
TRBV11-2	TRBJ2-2	CASSLGLGVRTGELFF
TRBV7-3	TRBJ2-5	CASSLNGGVQETQYF
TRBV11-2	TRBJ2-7	CASSLGSAWDRRTYEQYF
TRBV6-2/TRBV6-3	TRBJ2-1	CASTASGTRGWNEQFF
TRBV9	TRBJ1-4	CASSVSGSSEKLFF
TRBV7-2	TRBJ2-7	CASSFSGRKEYEQYF
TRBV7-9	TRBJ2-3	CASRGLAGDTQYF
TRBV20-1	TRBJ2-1	CSEQEDSGRKEFF
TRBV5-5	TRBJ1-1	CASIPTGGPNTEAFF
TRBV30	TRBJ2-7	CAWTPGLVGYEQYF
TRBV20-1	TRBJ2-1	CSARSRGADEQFF
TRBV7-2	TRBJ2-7	CASSYMGTGLYEQYF
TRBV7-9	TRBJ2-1	CASSLVTSGSNEQFF
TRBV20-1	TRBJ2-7	CSARDRVLYEQYF
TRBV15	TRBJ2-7	CATSRAGGDSEQYF
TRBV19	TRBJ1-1	CASSIGRTEAFF
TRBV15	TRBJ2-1	CATSRELAGINEQFF
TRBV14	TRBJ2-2	CASSQVGQVLTGELFF
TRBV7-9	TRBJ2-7	CASSFVSGGYEQYF
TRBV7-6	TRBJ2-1	CASSPTSGRTKQFF
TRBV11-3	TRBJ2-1	CASSLDHTAGVYNEQFF
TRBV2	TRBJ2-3	CASSSLRTDTQYF
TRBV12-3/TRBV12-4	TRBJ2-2	CASSSRLVTGELFF
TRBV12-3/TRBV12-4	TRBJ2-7	CASSPAGTAYEQYF
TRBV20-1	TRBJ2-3	CSARRTTGFFGIDVADTQYF
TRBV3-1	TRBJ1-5	CASSKGFQPQHF
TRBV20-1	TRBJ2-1	CSARNGPADNEQFF
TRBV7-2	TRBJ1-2	CASSLAGSTPVYGYTF
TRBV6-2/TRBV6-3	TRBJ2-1	CASQSYNEQFF
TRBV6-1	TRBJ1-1	CASTPTGMNTEAFF
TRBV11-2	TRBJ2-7	CASTSTSGFYEQYF